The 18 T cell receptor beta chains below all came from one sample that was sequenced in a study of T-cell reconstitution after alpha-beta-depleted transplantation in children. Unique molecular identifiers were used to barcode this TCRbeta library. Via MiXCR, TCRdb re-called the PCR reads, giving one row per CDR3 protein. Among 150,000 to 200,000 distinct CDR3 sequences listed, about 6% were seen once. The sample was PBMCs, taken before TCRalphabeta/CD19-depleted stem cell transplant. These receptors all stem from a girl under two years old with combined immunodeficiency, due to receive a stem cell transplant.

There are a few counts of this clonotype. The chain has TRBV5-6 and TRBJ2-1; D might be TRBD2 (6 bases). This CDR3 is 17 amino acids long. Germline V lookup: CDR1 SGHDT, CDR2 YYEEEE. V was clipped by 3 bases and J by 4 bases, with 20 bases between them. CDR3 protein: CASSSRTWDSPYNEQFF. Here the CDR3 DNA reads TGTGCCAGCAGCTCCCGGACTTGGGACTCTCCGTACAATGAGCAGTTCTTC.

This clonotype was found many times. In DNA form, the CDR3 reads TGTGCCAGCAGCCCCCCGGGACTAGCCAAAAACATTCAGTACTTC. Residues: CASSPPGLAKNIQYF. The chain joins TRBV28 to TRBJ2-4; possibly TRBD2 for D (6 bases). V shed 6 bases and J shed 0 bases, with 12 bases lying between them. CDR1 and CDR2 (germline): MDHEN, SYDVKM. CDR3 length equals 15 residues.

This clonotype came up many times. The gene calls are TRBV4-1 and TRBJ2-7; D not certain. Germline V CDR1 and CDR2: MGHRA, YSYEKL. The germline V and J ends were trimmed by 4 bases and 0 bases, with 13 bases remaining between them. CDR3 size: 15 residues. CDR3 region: CASSLEFGNSYEQYF. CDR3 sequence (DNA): TGCGCCAGCAGCCTAGAATTTGGCAACTCCTACGAGCAGTACTTC.

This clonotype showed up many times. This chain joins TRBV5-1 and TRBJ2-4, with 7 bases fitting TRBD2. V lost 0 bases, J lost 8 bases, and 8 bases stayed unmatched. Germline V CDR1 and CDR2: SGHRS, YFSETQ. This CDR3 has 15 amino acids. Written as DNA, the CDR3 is TGCGCCAGCAGCTTGGATGACGGGGGGATAGACATTCAGTACTTC. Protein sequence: CASSLDDGGIDIQYF.

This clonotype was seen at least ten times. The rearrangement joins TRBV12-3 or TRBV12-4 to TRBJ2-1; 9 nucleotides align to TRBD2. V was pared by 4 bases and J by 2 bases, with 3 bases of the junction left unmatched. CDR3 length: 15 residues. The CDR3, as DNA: TGTGCCAGCAGTTCCACTAGCGGGCCCTACAATGAGCAGTTCTTC. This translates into CASSSTSGPYNEQFF.

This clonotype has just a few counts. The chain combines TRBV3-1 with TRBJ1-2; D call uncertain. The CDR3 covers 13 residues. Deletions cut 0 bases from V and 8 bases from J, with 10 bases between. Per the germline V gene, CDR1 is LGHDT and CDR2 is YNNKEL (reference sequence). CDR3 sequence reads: CASSQEPAGGYTF. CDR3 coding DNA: TGTGCCAGCAGCCAAGAGCCCGCGGGCGGCTACACCTTC.

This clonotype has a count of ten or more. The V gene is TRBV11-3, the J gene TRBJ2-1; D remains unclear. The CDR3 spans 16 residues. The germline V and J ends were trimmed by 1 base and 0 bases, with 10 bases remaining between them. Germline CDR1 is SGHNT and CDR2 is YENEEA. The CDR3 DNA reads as TGTGCCAGCAGCTTAGTTGGCCAGAGCTCCTACAATGAGCAGTTCTTC. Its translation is CASSLVGQSSYNEQFF.

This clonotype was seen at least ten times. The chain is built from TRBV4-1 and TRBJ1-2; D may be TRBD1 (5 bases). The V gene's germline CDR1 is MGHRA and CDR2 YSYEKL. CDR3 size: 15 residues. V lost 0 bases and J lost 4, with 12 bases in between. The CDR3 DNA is TGCGCCAGCAGCCAAGAGGAGCAGGGACCCTATGGCTACACCTTC. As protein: CASSQEEQGPYGYTF.

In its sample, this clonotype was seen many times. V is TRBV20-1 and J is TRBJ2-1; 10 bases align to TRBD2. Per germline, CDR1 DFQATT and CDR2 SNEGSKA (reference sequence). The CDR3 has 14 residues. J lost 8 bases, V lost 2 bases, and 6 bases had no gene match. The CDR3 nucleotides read TGCAGTGCTAGACCTAGCGGGGGTCTCTATGAGCAGTTCTTC. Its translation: CSARPSGGLYEQFF.

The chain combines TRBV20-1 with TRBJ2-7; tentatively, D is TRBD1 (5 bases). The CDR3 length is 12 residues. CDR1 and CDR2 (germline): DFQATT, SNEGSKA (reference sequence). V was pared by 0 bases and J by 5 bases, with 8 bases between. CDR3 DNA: TGCAGTGCTAGAGATGGGGCAAACGAGCAGTACTTC. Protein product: CSARDGANEQYF.

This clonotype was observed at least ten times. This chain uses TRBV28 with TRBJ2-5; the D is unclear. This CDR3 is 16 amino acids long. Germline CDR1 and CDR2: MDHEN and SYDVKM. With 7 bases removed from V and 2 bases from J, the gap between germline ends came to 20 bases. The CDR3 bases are TGTGCCAGCACCCTACTGAATCCCCCAGGACAAGAGACCCAGTACTTC. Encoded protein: CASTLLNPPGQETQYF.

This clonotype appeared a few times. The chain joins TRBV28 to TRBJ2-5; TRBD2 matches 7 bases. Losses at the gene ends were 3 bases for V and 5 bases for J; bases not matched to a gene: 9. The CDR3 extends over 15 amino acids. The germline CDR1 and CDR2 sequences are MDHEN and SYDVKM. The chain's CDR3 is CASSLGGEGGETQYF. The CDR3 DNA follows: TGTGCCAGCAGTTTGGGCGGGGAGGGAGGGGAGACCCAGTACTTC.

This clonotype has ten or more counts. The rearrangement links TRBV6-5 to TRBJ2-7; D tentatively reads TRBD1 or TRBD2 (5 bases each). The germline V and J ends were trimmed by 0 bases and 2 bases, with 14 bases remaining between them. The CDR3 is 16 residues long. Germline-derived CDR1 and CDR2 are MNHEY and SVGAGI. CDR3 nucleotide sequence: TGTGCCAGCAGTTACTCGGTTCAGGGACCCACCTACGAGCAGTACTTC. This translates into CASSYSVQGPTYEQYF.

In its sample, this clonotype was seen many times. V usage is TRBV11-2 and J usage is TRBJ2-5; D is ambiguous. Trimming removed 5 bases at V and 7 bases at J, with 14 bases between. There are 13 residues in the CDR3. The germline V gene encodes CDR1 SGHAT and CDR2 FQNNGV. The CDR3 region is CASSPKAEATQYF. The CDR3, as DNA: TGTGCCAGCAGCCCAAAGGCAGAAGCGACCCAGTACTTC.

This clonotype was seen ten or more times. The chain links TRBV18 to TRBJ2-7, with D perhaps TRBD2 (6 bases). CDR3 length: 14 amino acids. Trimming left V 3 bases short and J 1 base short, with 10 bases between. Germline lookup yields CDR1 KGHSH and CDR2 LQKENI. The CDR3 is CASSPEAGSYEQYF. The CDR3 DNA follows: TGTGCCAGCTCACCCGAGGCGGGATCCTACGAGCAGTACTTC.

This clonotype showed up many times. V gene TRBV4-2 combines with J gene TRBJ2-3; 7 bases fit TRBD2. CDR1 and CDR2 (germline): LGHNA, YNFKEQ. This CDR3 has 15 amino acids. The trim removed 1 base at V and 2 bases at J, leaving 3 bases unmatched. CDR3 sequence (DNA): TGTGCCAGCAGCCAAGGCACTAGCGTCACAGATACGCAGTATTTT. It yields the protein CASSQGTSVTDTQYF.

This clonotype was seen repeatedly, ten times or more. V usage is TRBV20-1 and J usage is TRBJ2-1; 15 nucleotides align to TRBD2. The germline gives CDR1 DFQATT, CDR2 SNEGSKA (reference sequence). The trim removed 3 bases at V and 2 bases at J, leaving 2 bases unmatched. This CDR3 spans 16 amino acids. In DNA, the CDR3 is TGCAGTGCTAGTGGGACTAGCGGGGGGCCCTACAATGAGCAGTTCTTC. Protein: CSASGTSGGPYNEQFF.

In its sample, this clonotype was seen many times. In nucleotides, the CDR3 is TGTGCCACCAGCATCAAGGGCAATGAAAAACTGTTTTTT. Protein sequence: CATSIKGNEKLFF. The chain couples TRBV15 to TRBJ1-4; D unclear. Germline assignment: CDR1 LNHNV and CDR2 YYDKDF (reference sequence). This CDR3 comprises 13 residues. Trimming took 4 bases from V and 5 from J, leaving 8 bases between them.